Below, 29 T cell receptor beta chains from the same sample are listed, as sequenced in a study of OX40 agonist ivuxolimab in advanced cancers. The assay was immunoSEQ multiplex PCR, and TCRdb's table has in-frame clones only and misses some. The table lists 60,000 to 75,000 clones, 80% to 90% of them singletons. The sample here was CD4+ or CD8+ T cells sorted from blood, taken in a trial of the OX40 agonist ivuxolimab. The receptors derive from an adult with an advanced solid tumor such as melanoma, head and neck, liver or kidney cancer.

The chain employs TRBV5-1 and TRBJ1-1; 7 bases line up with TRBD1. The CDR3 covers 13 residues. Germline-derived CDR1 and CDR2 are SGHRS and YFSETQ. J lost 5 bases, V lost 8 bases, and 9 bases had no gene match. The CDR3 DNA is TGCGCCAGTTACAGGGGCGCGGGGACTGAAGCTTTCTTT. Translating gives CASYRGAGTEAFF.

In this sample, this clone turned up once. V and J are TRBV7-2 and TRBJ1-3, with D unresolved. With 2 bases removed from V and 8 bases from J, the gap between germline ends came to 13 bases. Germline loops: CDR1 SGHTA, CDR2 FQGNSA. The CDR3 contains 14 residues. The CDR3 nucleotides are TGTGCCAGCAGCTTAAATGCCGGCGCTGACACCATATATTTT. This codes for CASSLNAGADTIYF.

The gene calls are TRBV19 and TRBJ2-7; the D gene is possibly TRBD2 (5 bases). The CDR3 has 13 residues. The germline gives CDR1 LNHDA, CDR2 SQIVND (reference sequence). V shed 3 bases and J shed 7 bases, with 13 bases lying between them. The CDR3 spells CASSIGLQREQYF. For the CDR3, the DNA is TGTGCCAGTAGTATTGGGTTACAGCGGGAGCAGTACTTC.

The chain couples TRBV18 to TRBJ2-7; 9 bases are shared with TRBD1. The germline V gene encodes CDR1 KGHSH and CDR2 LQKENI. Trimming at V came to 4 bases and at J to 6 bases, leaving 10 bases not matched to a gene. CDR3 length equals 15 residues. CDR3 sequence: CASSQTGGAEGEQYF. The CDR3, as DNA: TGTGCCAGCTCACAAACAGGGGGCGCGGAGGGCGAGCAGTACTTC.

The gene calls are TRBV7-9 and TRBJ2-5, with D possibly being TRBD2 (5 bases). The germline V gene encodes CDR1 SEHNR and CDR2 FQNEAQ (reference sequence). V was clipped by 0 bases and J by 5 bases, with 22 bases between them. There are 18 residues in the CDR3. CDR3: CASSLAVRTDSSMETQYF. The CDR3, as DNA: TGTGCCAGCAGCTTAGCAGTACGGACTGATAGTTCGATGGAGACCCAGTACTTC. The whole variable domain, remainder taken from reference TRBV7-9 and TRBJ2-5, is DTGVSQNPRHKITKRGQNVTFRCDPISEHNRLYWYRQTLGQGPEFLTYFQNEAQLEKSRLLSDRFSAERPKGSFSTLEIQRTEQGDSAMYLCASSLAVRTDSSMETQYFGPGTRLLVL.

The count of this clone is one. The gene calls are TRBV4-1 and TRBJ2-3; D call uncertain. Per germline, CDR1 MGHRA and CDR2 YSYEKL. This CDR3 region has 15 residues. The ends were cut back, 2 bases at V and 4 bases at J, with 13 bases in the middle. DNA for the CDR3: TGCGCCAGCAGCCAACCCACCCCGGCGGCAGATACGCAGTATTTT. This sequence encodes CASSQPTPAADTQYF.

The genes are TRBV29-1 and TRBJ2-7; TRBD2 agrees at 8 bases. Germline V gene data show CDR1 as SQVTM and CDR2 as ANQGSEA. The CDR3 is 12 amino acids. Unmatched junction bases numbered 5, after V lost 7 bases and J lost 3 bases. CDR3 coding DNA: TGCAGCGCCTTGGCGGGGGGCTACGAGCAGTACTTC. Translation: CSALAGGYEQYF.

This clone was counted only a few times. The chain combines TRBV18 with TRBJ1-5; D is undetermined. This CDR3 contains 13 residues. V was trimmed by 2 bases and J by 6 bases, leaving 8 bases between them. Germline V CDR1 and CDR2: KGHSH, LQKENI. CDR3 protein: CASSPTAVQPQHF. In nucleotides, the CDR3 is TGTGCCAGCTCACCAACAGCTGTTCAGCCCCAGCATTTT. The full variable domain, its missing parts supplied by reference TRBV18 and TRBJ1-5, is NAGVMQNPRHLVRRRGQEARLRCSPMKGHSHVYWYRQLPEEGLKFMVYLQKENIIDESGMPKERFSAEFPKEGPSILRIQQVVRGDSAAYFCASSPTAVQPQHFGDGTRLSIL.

V gene TRBV27 combines with J gene TRBJ2-5; TRBD2 aligns across 8 bases. Germline V CDR1 and CDR2: MNHEY, SMNVEV (reference sequence). The J segment lost 3 bases and the V segment lost 4 bases, leaving 7 bases of the junction unmatched. CDR3 length: 15 residues. CDR3 region: CASSYQRGPEETQYF. The CDR3, as DNA: TGTGCCAGCAGTTATCAGCGGGGGCCCGAAGAGACCCAGTACTTC.

The chain recombines TRBV7-2 with TRBJ2-1, with unresolved D. The CDR3 has 12 residues. V lost 1 base and J lost 9, with 7 bases in between. Germline V gene lookup returns CDR1 SGHTA and CDR2 FQGNSA. The CDR3 region has the DNA TGTGCCAGCAGCTTAGTAGGGTTTGAGCAGTTCTTC. This translates into CASSLVGFEQFF.

The chain combines TRBV7-9 with TRBJ1-5; D remains ambiguous. CDR3 length equals 16 residues. The germline V gene has CDR1 SEHNR and CDR2 FQNEAQ (reference sequence). Deletions cut 0 bases from V and 7 bases from J, with 16 bases between. The CDR3 is CASSLASGPGGQPQHF. For the CDR3, the DNA is TGTGCCAGCAGCTTAGCGTCAGGTCCGGGCGGACAGCCCCAGCATTTT.

This clone came up once. The gene calls are TRBV7-8 and TRBJ2-1; D ambiguous. The CDR3 is 13 amino acids. Germline V lookup: CDR1 SGHVS, CDR2 FQNEAQ. V lost 2 bases, J lost 3 bases, and 5 bases lay in between. The CDR3 DNA sequence: TGTGCCAGCAGCTTAACGTTCTACAATGAGCAGTTCTTC. Amino acids: CASSLTFYNEQFF.

The chain couples TRBV27 to TRBJ2-6; a possible D gene is TRBD2 (5 bases). V lost 4 bases and J lost 4, with 14 bases in between. Germline V CDR1 and CDR2: MNHEY, SMNVEV (reference sequence). The CDR3 extends over 16 amino acids. This chain's CDR3 is CASSSPSRSGANVLTF. The DNA for the CDR3 is TGTGCCAGCAGTTCCCCTAGCAGGTCCGGGGCCAACGTCCTGACTTTC.

This clone was recorded a few times. The genes are TRBV5-1 and TRBJ1-1; tentatively, D is TRBD1 (5 bases). Germline V lookup: CDR1 SGHRS, CDR2 YFSETQ. The CDR3 loop spans 13 amino acids. Trimming removed 4 bases at V and 4 bases at J, with 11 bases between. The CDR3 reads CASSTWGGTEAFF. CDR3 bases: TGCGCCAGCAGCACCTGGGGGGGCACTGAAGCTTTCTTT.

The CDR3 nucleotides are TGTGCCAGCTCACCACCGATAGGGACAAGAAATGAAGCTTTCTTT. Its translation is CASSPPIGTRNEAFF. This chain connects TRBV18 to TRBJ1-1; the D gene is possibly TRBD1 (6 bases). The CDR3 extends over 15 amino acids. Trimming took 0 bases from V and 7 from J, leaving 15 bases between them. Per the germline V gene, CDR1 is KGHSH and CDR2 is LQKENI.

The V call is TRBV6-1, the J call TRBJ1-4; unclear D gene. Germline V gene data show CDR1 as MNHNS and CDR2 as SASEGT. This CDR3 is built from 16 residues. V lost 2 bases and J 0 bases, leaving 10 bases between the germline ends. CDR3 residues: CASSEYAGATNEKLFF. CDR3 bases: TGTGCCAGCAGTGAATACGCAGGAGCAACTAATGAAAAACTGTTTTTT.

This chain uses TRBV9 with TRBJ2-1; TRBD2 might be the D (5 bases). Per germline, CDR1 SGDLS and CDR2 YYNGEE. This CDR3 has 15 amino acids. Trimming stripped 0 bases from V and 5 bases from J, with 12 bases between. The CDR3 loop is CASSVGGLADNEQFF. The CDR3 DNA follows: TGTGCCAGCAGCGTAGGTGGTCTAGCAGACAATGAGCAGTTCTTC.

J is TRBJ1-3 and V is TRBV7-6; D is unresolved. V was clipped by 6 bases and J by 2 bases, with 11 bases between them. From germline, CDR1 is SGHVS and CDR2 FNYEAQ. The CDR3 is 14 amino acids. CDR3 nucleotides: TGTGCCAGCAGTGCCCGGCGGGCTGGAAACACCATATATTTT. Translating gives CASSARRAGNTIYF.

J is TRBJ1-6 and V is TRBV6-5; 8 bases are a match to TRBD1. Looked up from germline, CDR1 is MNHEY and CDR2 is SVGAGI. There are 14 residues in the CDR3. After removal of 6 bases from V and 9 bases from J, the junction contained 7 bases not matched to a gene. The chain's CDR3 is CASRLGTGVSPLHF. The CDR3 coding sequence is TGTGCCAGCAGGCTCGGGACAGGAGTTTCACCCCTCCACTTT.

CDR3 residues: CASSLAPSGGRIEQYF. For the CDR3, the DNA is TGTGCCAGCAGCTTAGCACCCAGCGGGGGGCGGATAGAGCAGTACTTC. The chain has TRBV7-6 and TRBJ2-7; 9 bases fit TRBD2. Germline assignment: CDR1 SGHVS and CDR2 FNYEAQ. The CDR3 runs to 16 residues. With V trimmed by 0 bases and J by 7 bases, 10 bases remained unmatched. The full variable domain, in which reference TRBV7-6 and TRBJ2-7 provide the parts outside the CDR3, is GAGVSQSPRYKVTKRGQDVALRCDPISGHVSLYWYRQALGQGPEFLTYFNYEAQQDKSGLPNDRFSAERPEGSISTLTIQRTEQRDSAMYRCASSLAPSGGRIEQYFGPGTRLTVT.

V gene TRBV21-1 combines with J gene TRBJ1-5. TRBV21-1 is a pseudogene locus. This CDR3 contains 16 residues. CDR3 region: CASSKVQGDSNQPQHF. As DNA, the CDR3 is TGTGCCAGCAGCAAAGTGCAGGGAGATAGCAATCAGCCCCAGCATTTT.

The V and J genes are TRBV6-5 and TRBJ2-7; 10 bases agree with TRBD2. This CDR3 spans 14 amino acids. The germline V gene encodes CDR1 MNHEY and CDR2 SVGAGI. Trimming at V came to 5 bases and at J to 8 bases, leaving 9 bases not matched to a gene. CDR3 in amino acids: CASSPGLANSKQYF. CDR3 bases: TGTGCCAGCAGTCCGGGACTAGCGAACTCGAAGCAGTACTTC.

The rearrangement joins TRBV9 to TRBJ2-5; D ambiguous. CDR3 length: 16 residues. V lost 0 bases, J lost 3 bases, and 15 bases lay in between. Germline lookup yields CDR1 SGDLS and CDR2 YYNGEE. This chain's CDR3 is CASSVGGGGIKETQYF. The CDR3 DNA follows: TGTGCCAGCAGCGTAGGGGGTGGCGGTATCAAAGAGACCCAGTACTTC.

The rearrangement uses TRBV11-2 and TRBJ2-3; D call uncertain. V lost 5 bases to trimming and J lost 1 base, with 13 bases between them. The CDR3 length is 15 residues. In germline, CDR1 is SGHAT, CDR2 FQNNGV. The CDR3 region has the DNA TGTGCCAGCAGCCTCCCGCCAGTGCGCACAGATACGCAGTATTTT. It is translated as CASSLPPVRTDTQYF.

J is TRBJ1-6 and V is TRBV27; D is unclear. CDR1 and CDR2 (germline): MNHEY, SMNVEV (reference sequence). Trimming removed 0 bases from V and 9 bases from J, with 12 bases in between. This CDR3 spans 15 amino acids. Here the CDR3 DNA reads TGTGCCAGCAGTTTATCTTGGGGTATGAGTTCACCCCTCCACTTT. Translation: CASSLSWGMSSPLHF.

The chain links TRBV28 to TRBJ1-2; D is uncertain. V lost 2 bases and J lost 5, with 9 bases in between. CDR1 is MDHEN and CDR2 is SYDVKM in the germline V gene. This CDR3 has 13 amino acids. CDR3 loop: CASSLNRLYGYTF. The CDR3 coding sequence is TGTGCCAGCAGTTTAAATAGGCTGTATGGCTACACCTTC.

The chain employs TRBV4-1 and TRBJ1-2, with TRBD1 matching over 7 bases. Trimming at V came to 3 bases and at J to 2 bases, leaving 3 bases not matched to a gene. CDR1 is MGHRA, CDR2 YSYEKL, per germline. There are 14 residues in the CDR3. The CDR3 spells CASSHTGANYGYTF. As DNA, the CDR3 is TGCGCCAGCAGCCATACAGGGGCGAACTATGGCTACACCTTC.

V is TRBV6-4 and J is TRBJ1-2; D unresolved. Germline V gene data show CDR1 as MRHNA and CDR2 as SNTAGT. This CDR3 is 13 amino acids long. V dropped 5 bases and J dropped 4 bases, with 11 bases sitting between them. The chain's CDR3 is CASSSDGLYGYTF. CDR3 sequence (DNA): TGTGCCAGCAGTTCCGACGGCCTCTATGGCTACACCTTC.

The V call is TRBV28, the J call TRBJ1-3; D uncertain. CDR3 size: 13 residues. V was shortened by 4 bases and J by 7 bases, with 11 bases between the two germline ends. CDR1 is MDHEN and CDR2 is SYDVKM in the germline V gene. CDR3 amino acids: CASSSNGRNTIYF. CDR3 bases: TGTGCCAGCAGTTCCAACGGGCGGAACACCATATATTTT.